This TCR beta chain was documented in a study of blood T cells in healthy people across ages (dated by TCRdb to about 2015). For context, the study as a whole: In model experiments, template switching captured roughly one uniquely barcoded TCR beta cDNA molecule for every two T cells. To track age-related changes in TCR beta repertoire diversity, the study relied on deep sequencing normalized with unique cDNA molecular identifiers. Donors were grouped into four age groups: young (average approximately 16 years), middle-aged (39), aged (roughly 67) and long-lived (approximately 78). To avoid experimental bias, donors of different ages were spread randomly across the sequencing lanes. For two donors (one aged 18 to 30 and one aged 80 or older), the study analyzed two additional independent replicas of 1 million unique cDNA reads from the same blood draw.

Libraries were constructed by 5' RACE. The instrument given in TCRdb is Illumina HiSeq 2500. A second PCR of 7 to 11 cycles was performed with a sample-barcoded 5' primer and a J-beta primer mix. A unique molecular identifier was introduced onto each TCR beta cDNA molecule by a template-switch 5' adaptor carrying 12 random nucleotides. At least 3 million CDR3-containing paired-end reads were obtained from each sample. The Mint cDNA synthesis kit, primed by a TRBC-specific oligonucleotide, was used to synthesize first-strand cDNA from all RNA. After uracil-DNA glycosylase treatment, a first 18-cycle PCR used universal primers M1SS and BC2_uni_R on all cDNA. From the authors' description of their analysis: For normalization, 1 million high-quality reads, each with a distinct molecular identifier, were randomly selected from each sample. Instead of being binned into consensus sequences, reads with shared molecular identifiers were discarded. MiTCR, with a Q25 quality threshold and the strictest error-elimination algorithm, was used for CDR3 identification, clonotype clustering and error correction. A nonparametric unseen species model using Euler transformation provided a lower-bound estimate of total TCR beta diversity. The raw public reads went through TCRdb reprocessing: fastp at Q25, MiXCR clone calling, in-frame beta chains kept. Every entry covers one CDR3 protein and lists the most common genes and DNA from its rows. The V and J calls and clone size are TCRdb's, not the authors'. This sample holds about 1.1 million distinct CDR3 sequences; around two fifths were observed only once. Around 13% of the sample is taken by the ten largest.

Inclusive of the bounding cysteine and phenylalanine, the CDR3 is 13 residues long. CDR3 DNA is the only sequence kept; it has 39 bases, read in frame from the first base. The germline V gene provides CDR1 MNHEY and CDR2 SVGAGI. V was cut back by 6 bases and J by 3 bases, leaving a gap of 11 bases between them. What the research found in general, with its limitations: Observed TCR beta diversity per million T cells fell roughly linearly with age, and a significant reduction was already apparent by age roughly 40. Estimates of total diversity from one million sequenced T cells were regarded as lower bounds and underestimates. Because the CMV infection status of the donors was unknown, age-related changes in expanded clonotypes may potentially have been confounded. Conclusive comparison of naive and antigen-experienced compartments was prevented by the profiling of bulk unsorted PBMCs. Compared with the aged group, the long-lived group had more naive CD4+ T cells, fewer expanded clones and increased TCR diversity, suggesting age selection. Observed TCR beta diversity correlated strongly with the percentage of naive T cells measured by flow cytometry.

The donors were roughly 39 Caucasian individuals from Russia, aged roughly 6 to 100 years, who were systemically healthy. Ten milliliters of peripheral blood were drawn from each donor into EDTA-treated Vacutainer tubes. Ficoll-Paque density-gradient centrifugation was used to isolate PBMCs, with at least 6 million per sample. Total RNA was extracted from PBMCs with Trizol reagent, with at least 5.5 micrograms obtained per sample. The percentages of naive CD45RAhigh/CD27high T cells were determined by flow cytometry on a PBMC aliquot from every donor. As to this clonotype: Which antigen it targets is not known. Base qualities were left out, and no much larger clone turns up one base away.

The chain employs TRBV6-5 and TRBJ1-2; TRBD1 is possibly the D segment (6 matching bases). The specimen sequenced was blood. The TCR comes from a man between 18 and 35 years old in good health. The nucleotides read TGTGCCAGCAGGACCGGACAGTACTATGGCTACACCTTC. Its amino acids are CASRTGQYYGYTF.